What follows are 25 T cell receptor beta chains derived from one specimen sequenced in a study of cytomegalovirus exposure and HLA in healthy donors. Use of 60 Vbeta and 13 Jbeta primers characterized the PCR. Sequenced by immunoSEQ multiplex PCR; TCRdb stores in-frame clones only, minus some. The table includes fewer than 200,000 clones, roughly 81% detected once. The sequencing sample was made of PBMCs. The receptor source for this set is a man aged 30-40 years in good health and CMV-seropositive.

The chain links TRBV19 to TRBJ2-1; the D gene is possibly TRBD2 (6 bases). Per the germline V gene, CDR1 is LNHDA and CDR2 is SQIVND (reference sequence). The CDR3 is made up of 17 amino acids. V lost 3 bases and J lost 1, with 16 bases in between. CDR3 loop: CASSIQGGANSYNEQFF. CDR3 DNA: TGTGCCAGTAGTATCCAAGGCGGGGCGAATTCCTACAATGAGCAGTTCTTC.

This clone has a handful of counts. This chain joins TRBV6-5 and TRBJ1-5; D is undetermined. The CDR3 sequence is 14 residues long. Germline V lookup: CDR1 MNHEY, CDR2 SVGAGI. The V end lost 0 bases, the J end lost 4 bases, and 7 bases lay between the germline ends. The CDR3 DNA sequence: TGTGCCAGCAGTTACTCGAGAAGTAATCAGCCCCAGCATTTT. This codes for CASSYSRSNQPQHF.

The rearrangement links TRBV6-5 to TRBJ2-2; 9 nucleotides agree with TRBD1. The V gene's germline CDR1 is MNHEY and CDR2 SVGAGI. The CDR3 contains 15 residues. V lost 6 bases to trimming and J lost 5 bases; unmatched junction nucleotides: 7. CDR3 amino acids: CASRFDRGLTGELFF. As DNA, the CDR3 is TGTGCCAGCAGATTTGACAGGGGGTTAACCGGGGAGCTGTTTTTT.

This chain's CDR3 is CAGQSSVNTEAFF. CDR3 coding DNA: TGTGCCGGACAGTCGTCTGTGAACACTGAAGCTTTCTTT. The chain couples TRBV18 to TRBJ1-1; tentative D call: TRBD1 (6 bases). CDR3 length equals 13 residues. Between the trimmed V and J ends, which lost 11 bases and 0 bases, there was a span of 13 bases. Germline CDR1 and CDR2: KGHSH and LQKENI.

This rearrangement joins TRBV7-9 to TRBJ1-2; D is unclear. Germline CDR1 is SEHNR and CDR2 is FQNEAQ (reference sequence). This CDR3 has 13 residues. V was clipped by 3 bases and J by 2 bases, with 7 bases between them. This CDR3 reads CASSFRLNYGYTF. The CDR3 bases are TGTGCCAGCAGCTTTCGCCTAAACTATGGCTACACCTTC.

The CDR3 here is CASSPRGRPKQETQYF. CDR3 DNA: TGCGCCAGCAGCCCCAGAGGGCGCCCTAAGCAAGAGACCCAGTACTTC. The V gene is TRBV4-1, the J gene TRBJ2-5, with D possibly matching TRBD2 (5 bases). CDR1 MGHRA and CDR2 YSYEKL come from the germline V gene. The CDR3 is 16 residues long. V was trimmed by 4 bases and J by 2 bases, leaving 17 bases between them.

The chain recombines TRBV20-1 with TRBJ1-3, with D perhaps TRBD1 (5 bases). The CDR3 is made up of 11 amino acids. Germline CDR1 and CDR2: DFQATT and SNEGSKA (reference sequence). The V end was cut by 8 bases, the J end by 7 bases, with 12 bases between. The CDR3: CSTPRGNTIYF. CDR3 DNA: TGCAGTACCCCTAGGGGTAACACCATATATTTT.

The chain uses TRBV11-1 and TRBJ1-2, with D possibly matching TRBD1 (5 bases). The CDR3 has 13 amino acids. V was shortened by 0 bases and J by 7 bases, with 9 bases between the two germline ends. Germline values: CDR1 SGHAT, CDR2 FQDESV (reference sequence). This CDR3 is CASSLAGGAGYTF. The DNA for the CDR3 is TGTGCCAGCAGCTTAGCTGGTGGGGCTGGCTACACCTTC.

On this clone: The sample carries other DNA sequences with the same CDR3. This sequence joins TRBV15 and TRBJ1-5; D remains ambiguous. V lost 0 bases, J lost 2 bases, and 5 bases lay in between. The CDR3 contains 14 residues. Germline V gene data show CDR1 as LNHNV and CDR2 as YYDKDF (reference sequence). The CDR3 coding sequence is TGTGCCACCAGCAGAGATGGAGGCAATCAGCCCCAGCATTTT. Translating it yields CATSRDGGNQPQHF.

The V and J genes are TRBV1 and TRBJ2-7; the tabulated D call, TRBD1, remains unverified against the DNA. TRBV1 is a listed pseudogene. CDR3 length equals 15 residues. The CDR3 nucleotides are TGCACCAGCAGCCAAGATTCGCAGGGGGCGTACGAGCAGTACTTC. Its protein product is CTSSQDSQGAYEQYF.

The chain uses TRBV6-5 and TRBJ1-2; 7 bases fit TRBD1. Germline V gives CDR1 MNHEY, CDR2 SVGAGI. After removal of 8 bases from V and 7 bases from J, the junction contained 10 bases not matched to a gene. The CDR3 consists of 13 residues. CDR3 nucleotide sequence: TGTGCCAGCGCCGTAGACAGGGTCGGTGGCTACACCTTC. Amino acids: CASAVDRVGGYTF.

The chain uses TRBV5-6 and TRBJ1-2, with TRBD1 matching over 7 bases. The CDR3 extends over 12 amino acids. Germline CDR1 SGHDT, CDR2 YYEEEE. Germline trimming cut 5 bases from V and 7 bases from J; bases unmatched to any gene: 5. CDR3 protein: CASRLYRGGYTF. The CDR3 region has the DNA TGTGCCAGCAGGTTGTACAGGGGTGGCTACACCTTC.

This clone has a single count. J is TRBJ2-7 and V is TRBV30; 11 bases are a match to TRBD1. Germline V lookup: CDR1 GTSNPN, CDR2 SVGIG (reference sequence). The CDR3 spans 14 residues. V was clipped by 3 bases and J by 6 bases; unmatched bases: 7. The CDR3: CAWSDAGTGGEQYF. CDR3 DNA sequence: TGTGCCTGGAGCGATGCCGGGACAGGGGGCGAGCAGTACTTC.

CDR3 region: CASSPRQGTVDTQYF. The CDR3, as DNA: TGTGCCAGCTCACCAAGGCAGGGAACGGTAGATACGCAGTATTTT. The V and J genes are TRBV18 and TRBJ2-3, with D perhaps matching TRBD1 (5 bases). In germline, CDR1 is KGHSH, CDR2 LQKENI. V lost 2 bases, J lost 5 bases, and 14 bases lay in between. This CDR3 has 15 amino acids.

The V call is TRBV6-1, the J call TRBJ1-5; 7 nucleotides agree with TRBD1. The J segment lost 0 bases and the V segment lost 6 bases, leaving 5 bases of the junction unmatched. The CDR3 loop spans 15 amino acids. Germline assignment: CDR1 MNHNS and CDR2 SASEGT. The CDR3 nucleotides read TGTGCCAGCAGGGGACAGATCTATAGCAATCAGCCCCAGCATTTT. Amino acid sequence: CASRGQIYSNQPQHF.

The chain combines TRBV19 with TRBJ1-1; TRBD1 matches 9 bases. Germline V gene sequence: CDR1 LNHDA, CDR2 SQIVND (reference sequence). With 5 bases clipped from V and 4 bases from J, the junction kept 14 bases outside the gene matches. The CDR3 has 17 amino acids. CDR3 residues: CASSPISNRGPSTEAFF. Written as DNA, the CDR3 is TGTGCCAGTAGTCCAATCTCCAACAGGGGGCCTAGCACTGAAGCTTTCTTT.

The J gene is TRBJ2-1, the V gene TRBV11-2; TRBD2 matches 10 bases. CDR1 SGHAT and CDR2 FQNNGV come from the germline V gene. CDR3 length: 15 amino acids. With 0 bases clipped from V and 8 bases from J, the junction kept 4 bases outside the gene matches. CDR3 sequence (DNA): TGTGCCAGCAGCTTAGATCAGCTAGCGGGAGATGAGCAGTTCTTC. Translating it yields CASSLDQLAGDEQFF.

The V gene is TRBV7-3, the J gene TRBJ2-3, with 7 bases that match TRBD2. Germline V lookup: CDR1 SGHTA, CDR2 FQGTGA. The CDR3 covers 15 residues. J gave up 3 bases and V 2 bases, and 5 bases lay outside the gene matches. The CDR3 spells CASSLWSGGTDTQYF. The CDR3 coding sequence is TGTGCCAGCAGCTTATGGTCGGGGGGAACAGATACGCAGTATTTT. Together with reference TRBV7-3 and TRBJ2-3, the CDR3 gives the full variable domain: GAGVSQTPSNKVTEKGKYVELRCDPISGHTALYWYRQSLGQGPEFLIYFQGTGAADDSGLPNDRFFAVRPEGSVSTLKIQRTERGDSAVYLCASSLWSGGTDTQYFGPGTRLTVL.

V gene TRBV4-3 combines with J gene TRBJ2-1; 9 bases are shared with TRBD2. The J segment lost 2 bases and the V segment lost 0 bases, leaving 11 bases of the junction unmatched. The germline gives CDR1 LGHNA, CDR2 YSLEER. The CDR3 loop spans 19 amino acids. The CDR3 reads CASSQDRAAAGGTYNEQFF. In nucleotides, the CDR3 is TGCGCCAGCAGCCAAGATCGAGCGGCGGCGGGAGGGACCTACAATGAGCAGTTCTTC.

The J gene is TRBJ2-3, the V gene TRBV6-5, with 7 nucleotides matching TRBD2. V trimming: 6 bases; J trimming: 1 base; junction bases outside the gene matches: 7. The CDR3 covers 15 residues. CDR1 and CDR2 from the germline V gene are MNHEY and SVGAGI. CDR3 bases: TGTGCCAGCAGATCTCTCAGCGGGGGCACAGATACGCAGTATTTT. Its translation is CASRSLSGGTDTQYF.

This chain links TRBV10-3 with TRBJ2-5; 9 bases agree with TRBD1. The CDR3 extends over 15 amino acids. CDR1 ENHRY and CDR2 SYGVKD come from the germline V gene. V dropped 5 bases and J dropped 7; count of bases not matched to a gene: 11. The CDR3 is CAISPGTGPGGTQYF. The CDR3 DNA follows: TGTGCCATCAGTCCCGGGACAGGGCCCGGGGGGACCCAGTACTTC.

The chain recombines TRBV5-6 with TRBJ2-7, with 13 bases that match TRBD2. CDR1 SGHDT and CDR2 YYEEEE come from the germline V gene. This CDR3 is 13 amino acids long. J was trimmed by 10 bases and V by 3 bases; bases with no gene match: 4. Here the CDR3 reads CASSYGLAGEQYV. In nucleotides, the CDR3 is TGTGCCAGCAGCTACGGACTAGCGGGAGAACAGTACGTC.

This chain links TRBV29-1 with TRBJ1-1; D remains unclear. Germline CDR1 and CDR2: SQVTM and ANQGSEA. The V end lost 6 bases, the J end lost 3 bases, and 8 bases lay between the germline ends. CDR3 size: 11 residues. The DNA of the CDR3 is TGCAGCGTCGGCCGGGACACTGAAGCTTTCTTT. It encodes CSVGRDTEAFF.

This clone came up a few times. The chain couples TRBV4-3 to TRBJ2-7, with 10 nucleotides matching TRBD1. This CDR3 comprises 15 residues. Germline-derived CDR1 and CDR2 are LGHNA and YSLEER. V was clipped by 3 bases and J by 4 bases; unmatched bases: 6. DNA for the CDR3: TGCGCCAGCAGCCACCTGACAGGGGGCTCGTACGAGCAGTACTTC. Amino acids: CASSHLTGGSYEQYF.

This chain uses TRBV2 with TRBJ2-3; D call uncertain. CDR1 and CDR2 (germline): SNHLY, FYNNEI. The length of the CDR3 is 12 residues. V was clipped by 7 bases and J by 2 bases, with 7 bases between them. In DNA form, the CDR3 reads TGTGCCAGCACGAGTTACACAGATACGCAGTATTTT. Protein: CASTSYTDTQYF.